This T cell receptor beta chain emerged from a study of blood T cell repertoires in COVID-19. The CDR3 runs 19 residues. V shed 1 base and J 3 bases; nucleotides not matched to a gene: 17. Germline loops: CDR1 SGHDT, CDR2 YYEEEE. This clone was picked up one time. How the authors handled the data: Counts of nucleated cells, estimated from reference gene primer amplification, were obtained. Clones were sequenced by immunoSEQ multiplex PCR, and TCRdb holds only the in-frame ones, with some missing. That table gives V, J and clone size, and the DNA gave D and trimming. Altogether 110,000 or so clones are present, approximately 87% being singletons, with the ten largest covering 7.5% to 9%.

This chain links TRBV5-6 with TRBJ2-7, with 9 nucleotides matching TRBD1. The sequence came from a man between 65 and 80 years old who had recovered from COVID-19. The sequenced material came from peripheral blood. In DNA, the CDR3 is TGTGCCAGCAGCTTGTGGGGAGGGACAGGGTATGTACTGAGCTACGAGCAGTACTTC. This encodes CASSLWGGTGYVLSYEQYF.